This T cell receptor beta chain derives from a study of OX40 agonist ivuxolimab in advanced cancers. Study-wide context: Aged about 23 to 90 with a mean of 60 years, they were under 85% male. A history of anti-PD-1, anti-PD-L1 or anti-CTLA-4 therapy was acceptable, and roughly 40% had some.

Germline V gene data show CDR1 as SGHTA and CDR2 as FQGTGA. The CDR3 sequence is 16 residues long. The V end lost 2 bases, the J end lost 7 bases, and 18 bases lay between the germline ends. Produced via immunoSEQ multiplex PCR; TCRdb's table is partial and in-frame only. The sample includes about 80,000 clones, about nine tenths of them seen just once. This sequence was found in an adult with an advanced solid tumor such as melanoma, head and neck, liver or kidney cancer. The chain has TRBV7-3 and TRBJ2-1, with D tentatively TRBD2 (6 bases). Specimen: CD4+ or CD8+ T cells sorted from blood, collected in a trial of the OX40 agonist ivuxolimab. The CDR3 DNA reads TGTGCCAGCAGCTTAGGACCTAGCGACCCCTTTAATGAGCAGTTCTTC. Translating gives CASSLGPSDPFNEQFF. Drawing the rest from reference TRBV7-3 and TRBJ2-1, the complete variable domain is GAGVSQTPSNKVTEKGKYVELRCDPISGHTALYWYRQSLGQGPEFLIYFQGTGAADDSGLPNDRFFAVRPEGSVSTLKIQRTERGDSAVYLCASSLGPSDPFNEQFFGPGTRLTVL.